This TCR beta chain derives from a study of blood T cell repertoires in COVID-19. Germline CDR1 reads SGDLS; CDR2 reads YYNGEE. CDR3 length equals 15 residues. The ends lost 0 bases at V and 7 bases at J; junction bases unmatched: 6. This table comes from immunoSEQ multiplex PCR, and its TCRdb copy is limited to in-frame clones, with some not included. The sample lists 390,000 or so clones, more than 75% occurring once. A Seattle source enrolled patients during active infection and followed them longitudinally. The rearrangement joins TRBV9 to TRBJ2-1, with 8 nucleotides matching TRBD2. Material for sequencing was peripheral blood. The clonotype was recovered from a woman aged 30 to 39 with COVID-19, enrolled during active disease. The CDR3: CASSVEGSGMNEQFF. For the CDR3, the DNA is TGTGCCAGCAGCGTAGAAGGTAGCGGGATGAATGAGCAGTTCTTC.